This TCR beta chain was retrieved from a study of T cell responses to AZD1222 COVID-19 vaccine. On this clone itself: Its target is not known. One end of the junction fails to match germline, which may point to a read error.

CDR1 and CDR2 (germline): SGHVS, FQNEAQ. This CDR3 spans 12 amino acids. Study findings and constraints: White British donors predominated, females outnumbered males, and clonal diversity was possibly underestimated.

Some clones are missing from TCRdb's copy, which holds only in-frame ones; the method was immunoSEQ multiplex PCR. The table has some 99,000 clones, 65% to 85% seen once. This rearrangement joins TRBV7-8 to TRBJ2-7, with D possibly TRBD1 on 6 matching bases. The sequenced sample was peripheral blood, obtained 28 days after the second AZD1222 dose. This clonotype was obtained from an adult who received the AZD1222 COVID-19 vaccine. The CDR3 region is CASSLGQEPGDF. The CDR3, as DNA: TGTGCCAGCAGCTTAGGACAGGAGCCCGGGGACTTC. Combining the CDR3 with reference TRBV7-8 and TRBJ2-7 gives the whole variable domain GAGVSQSPRYKVAKRGQDVALRCDPISGHVSLFWYQQALGQGPEFLTYFQNEAQLDKSGLPSDRFFAERPEGSVSTLKIQRTQQEDSAVYLCASSLGQEPGDFGPGTRLTVT.